Listed below are T cell receptor beta chains from one sample, sequenced in a study of blood T cell repertoires in COVID-19. The protocol was immunoSEQ multiplex PCR, while the TCRdb copy is restricted to in-frame clones and leaves out a portion. Here the sample spans 57,000 or so clones, roughly 86% being singletons. What was sequenced was peripheral blood. The origin of the receptors is a woman aged 45 to 65 with active or convalescent COVID-19. CDR3s include the opening cysteine and the closing phenylalanine or tryptophan. D genes are given only for firm matches. Some rows mark clone size as missing; the rest say once, few, many or name a class of expanded clone.

CDR3 length,J gene,clone size,D gene,V gene,CDR3 DNA,CDR3 protein
16,TRBJ2-1,medium-sized,TRBD2,TRBV7-6,TGTGCCAGCAGCTTAGTTACTAGCGGGAGCCCCACTGAGCAGTTCTTC,CASSLVTSGSPTEQFF
14,TRBJ2-7,NA,TRBD2,TRBV5-6,TGTGCCAGCAGCTTGGGCGGGAGTTTCTACGAGCAGTACTTC,CASSLGGSFYEQYF
17,TRBJ1-3,NA,TRBD1,TRBV2,TGTGCCAGCAGCGTCCCGGGACAGGGAAAGGCTGGAAACACCATATATTTT,CASSVPGQGKAGNTIYF
15,TRBJ1-2,NA,NA,TRBV3-1/TRBV3-2,TGTGCCAGCAGCCCGATGGAGGGGCCTAACTATGGCTACACCTTC,CASSPMEGPNYGYTF
19,TRBJ2-7,few,TRBD2,TRBV4-2,TGTGCCAGCAGCCAAGAGGAAAGTTGGCGGGACTATACGGCCTACGAGCAGTACTTC,CASSQEESWRDYTAYEQYF
11,TRBJ2-7,NA,NA,TRBV20-1,TGCAGTGCCCGGCCGGGAGTCGAGCAGTACTTC,CSARPGVEQYF
12,TRBJ2-1,NA,NA,TRBV13,TGTGCCAGCAGCCCCAATCAAAATGAGCAGTTCTTC,CASSPNQNEQFF
15,TRBJ2-7,NA,TRBD2,TRBV7-9,TGTGCCAGCAGCCCTGGGACTAGCATATCCAACGAGCAGTACTTC,CASSPGTSISNEQYF
14,TRBJ2-7,NA,TRBD1,TRBV10-1,TGCGCCAGCAGTGCCCAACCGACAGGGTACGAGCAGTACTTC,CASSAQPTGYEQYF
13,TRBJ2-1,NA,TRBD2,TRBV7-9,TGTGCCAGCAGCCGCCGACTAGCCAATGAGCAGTTCTTC,CASSRRLANEQFF
15,TRBJ2-7,once,TRBD2,TRBV5-1,TGCGCCAGCAGCCCCTCCCTAGCGGGAATTATGGAGCAGTACTTC,CASSPSLAGIMEQYF
14,TRBJ2-7,NA,TRBD2,TRBV19,TGTGCCAGTAGTTCCGGACTAGCTCGCTACGAGCAGTACTTC,CASSSGLARYEQYF
14,TRBJ2-5,NA,TRBD1,TRBV9,TGTGCCAGCAGCATGGCAGGGGGACAAGAGACCCAGTACTTC,CASSMAGGQETQYF
15,TRBJ2-7,NA,NA,TRBV28,TGTGCCAGCAGCCCGCCCGGACTTGACTCCTACGAGCAGTACTTC,CASSPPGLDSYEQYF
13,TRBJ2-1,NA,NA,TRBV5-1,TGCGCCAGCTCCCCACGGGGTTTCCATGAGCAGTTCTTC,CASSPRGFHEQFF
13,TRBJ1-5,NA,NA,TRBV12-3/TRBV12-4,TGTGCCAGCAGTTGGCGTCAGCAGGAGCCCCAGCATTTT,CASSWRQQEPQHF
14,TRBJ1-6,NA,TRBD1,TRBV6-5,TGTGCCAGCAGAAAGGGACAGGGAGATTCACCCCTCCACTTT,CASRKGQGDSPLHF
18,TRBJ2-1,NA,TRBD2,TRBV9,TGTGCCAGCAGCGTAGAGGGCGGGCTAGCGGGGCTAGGTAATGAGCAGTTCTTC,CASSVEGGLAGLGNEQFF
15,TRBJ2-7,once,TRBD1,TRBV25-1,TGTGCCAGCAGTGAATCGGGACAGGGGGCCGGCGAGCAGTACTTC,CASSESGQGAGEQYF
13,TRBJ2-5,NA,NA,TRBV5-4,TGTGCCAGCAGCGAACTAGGAGGAGAGACCCAGTACTTC,CASSELGGETQYF
14,TRBJ1-5,NA,NA,TRBV12-5,TGTGCTAGTGGTCCTGGCGGGGGTTTTCAGCCCCAGCATTTT,CASGPGGGFQPQHF
14,TRBJ1-2,NA,TRBD1,TRBV2,TGTGCCAGCAGTGCCCCGGACAGGCTTTATGGCTACACCTTC,CASSAPDRLYGYTF